Listed here are 17 T cell receptor beta chains from one sample, sequenced in a study of blood T cell repertoires in COVID-19. Here immunoSEQ multiplex PCR was the method, and the copy in TCRdb shows in-frame clones only, minus some. This table holds under 300,000 clones, approximately 83% found once. Sequences were obtained from peripheral blood. All receptors derive from a human donor in a cohort sampled during active COVID-19.

On this clone: Other DNA sequences in this specimen translate into the identical CDR3. V is TRBV7-9 and J is TRBJ2-3, with a possible D match to TRBD2 (5 bases). The CDR3 runs to 13 residues. Germline CDR1 is SEHNR and CDR2 is FQNEAQ (reference sequence). Trimming removed 4 bases at V and 3 bases at J, with 8 bases between. The CDR3 nucleotides are TGTGCCAGCAGCTCATCGGGGACAGATACGCAGTATTTT. Protein product: CASSSSGTDTQYF.

This rearrangement joins TRBV6-2 or TRBV6-3 to TRBJ2-1; TRBD2 aligns across 12 bases. J lost 8 bases, V lost 4 bases, and 12 bases had no gene match. Germline assignment: CDR1 MNHEY and CDR2 SVGEGT. This CDR3 is built from 17 residues. The CDR3 DNA reads TGTGCCAGCAGTTCCCCTGGGCTAGCGGGAGGGCGCGATGAGCAGTTCTTC. This encodes CASSSPGLAGGRDEQFF.

The chain combines TRBV6-6 with TRBJ1-5, with D possibly being TRBD1 (6 bases). The CDR3 covers 14 residues. Germline lookup yields CDR1 MNHNY and CDR2 SVGAGI (reference sequence). With 6 bases removed from V and 5 bases from J, the gap between germline ends came to 14 bases. This CDR3 reads CASRNRDNYQPQHF. In DNA, the CDR3 is TGTGCCAGCAGAAACCGGGACAATTATCAGCCCCAGCATTTT.

The genes are TRBV7-8 and TRBJ2-1; tentative D call: TRBD2 (5 bases). The CDR3 runs to 18 residues. Germline values: CDR1 SGHVS, CDR2 FQNEAQ. V gave up 1 base and J gave up 7 bases, with 23 bases separating them. The chain's CDR3 is CASSLDPSGQYSWNEQFF. CDR3 coding DNA: TGTGCCAGCAGCTTAGATCCCAGCGGCCAATATAGTTGGAATGAGCAGTTCTTC.

The chain has TRBV7-2 and TRBJ2-7; 8 bases agree with TRBD1. The germline CDR1 and CDR2 sequences are SGHTA and FQGNSA. The CDR3 sequence is 14 residues long. V lost 4 bases and J lost 2; bases outside the gene matches: 4. This CDR3 reads CASSSRQGTYEQYF. CDR3 bases: TGTGCCAGCAGCTCCCGACAGGGGACCTACGAGCAGTACTTC.

This clone was seen a single time. The chain recombines TRBV28 with TRBJ1-1; D perhaps matches TRBD1 (5 bases). Germline assignment: CDR1 MDHEN and CDR2 SYDVKM. This CDR3 spans 13 amino acids. Trimming stripped 5 bases from V and 7 bases from J, with 14 bases between. The CDR3 spells CASSPPRGDEAFF. CDR3 DNA sequence: TGTGCCAGCAGTCCTCCCCGGGGGGATGAAGCTTTCTTT.

The V and J genes are TRBV13 and TRBJ2-3; 12 bases fit TRBD2. V lost 4 bases, J lost 11 bases, and 10 bases stayed unmatched. The CDR3 totals 15 residues. Germline CDR1 reads PRHDT; CDR2 reads FYEKMQ (reference sequence). CDR3 coding DNA: TGTGCCAGCAGCTCAACATCAGGACTAGCGGGAAGGCAGTATTTT. It specifies CASSSTSGLAGRQYF.

This chain links TRBV6-5 with TRBJ1-4; tentative D call: TRBD1 (5 bases). Trimming took off 6 bases at V and 7 bases at J, with 15 bases between the two ends. Germline CDR1 and CDR2: MNHEY and SVGAGI. CDR3 length: 14 amino acids. CDR3 sequence: CASSPGKWGEKLFF. The CDR3 DNA follows: TGTGCCAGCAGCCCAGGGAAATGGGGTGAAAAACTGTTTTTT.

This clone appeared a single time. The chain combines TRBV13 with TRBJ1-2; 8 nucleotides match TRBD1. The germline gives CDR1 PRHDT, CDR2 FYEKMQ (reference sequence). The CDR3 contains 16 residues. V was pared by 2 bases and J by 4 bases, with 9 bases of the junction left unmatched. The CDR3 reads CASSLPSRDRTYGYTF. CDR3 nucleotide sequence: TGTGCCAGCAGCTTACCGTCACGGGACAGGACCTATGGCTACACCTTC.

The gene calls are TRBV27 and TRBJ2-7; 14 bases are shared with TRBD2. Germline values: CDR1 MNHEY, CDR2 SMNVEV (reference sequence). The CDR3 contains 16 residues. Trimming took 6 bases from V and 1 from J; bases not matched to a gene: 5. The DNA of the CDR3 is TGTGCCAGCAGGGGACTAGCGGGAGTGGAGTCCTACGAGCAGTACTTC. It codes for CASRGLAGVESYEQYF.

This clone was counted only a few times. V is TRBV3-1 (or the pseudogene TRBV3-2) and J is TRBJ2-3, with 8 bases that match TRBD2. The CDR3 contains 14 residues. V was pared by 1 base and J by 7 bases, with 4 bases of the junction left unmatched. CDR1 and CDR2 (germline): LGHDT, YNNKEL (reference sequence). The CDR3 loop is CASSQGGGGYTQYF. In DNA, the CDR3 is TGTGCCAGCAGCCAAGGCGGCGGGGGGTATACGCAGTATTTT.

This clone was seen a handful of times. V gene TRBV7-2 combines with J gene TRBJ1-3, with D unresolved. V shed 5 bases and J shed 4 bases, with 15 bases lying between them. The CDR3 totals 15 residues. Germline V CDR1 and CDR2: SGHTA, FQGNSA. CDR3 residues: CASSAESGGGNTIYF. CDR3 nucleotides: TGTGCCAGCAGCGCAGAATCGGGAGGAGGAAACACCATATATTTT.

The chain employs TRBV6-2 or TRBV6-3 and TRBJ1-1; D gene uncertain. The CDR3 runs 15 residues. Trimming removed 5 bases from V and 0 bases from J, with 13 bases in between. The germline gives CDR1 MNHEY, CDR2 SVGEGT. CDR3 in amino acids: CASSGYRTVNTEAFF. The CDR3 DNA follows: TGTGCCAGCAGTGGATATCGGACTGTGAACACTGAAGCTTTCTTT.

This clone has a single count. The rearrangement joins TRBV19 to TRBJ2-1; D gene ambiguous. Germline V lookup: CDR1 LNHDA, CDR2 SQIVND (reference sequence). The CDR3 is 12 residues long. V was pared by 6 bases and J by 6 bases, with 9 bases between. The CDR3 bases are TGTGCCAGTAGAAAATCGGGCAATGAGCAGTTCTTC. It encodes CASRKSGNEQFF.

This chain joins TRBV9 and TRBJ1-1; tentative D call: TRBD1 (6 bases). The germline V gene encodes CDR1 SGDLS and CDR2 YYNGEE. The CDR3 spans 13 residues. V was trimmed by 3 bases and J by 1 base, leaving 7 bases between them. CDR3 region: CASSADRNTEAFF. Written as DNA, the CDR3 is TGTGCCAGCAGCGCGGACAGGAACACTGAAGCTTTCTTT.

The rearrangement links TRBV2 to TRBJ2-1; perhaps TRBD1 as D (6 bases). This CDR3 has 12 amino acids. V lost 8 bases and J 11 bases, leaving 16 bases between the germline ends. The germline V gene has CDR1 SNHLY and CDR2 FYNNEI. CDR3: CASVRGTMKQFF. Here the CDR3 DNA reads TGTGCCAGCGTCAGGGGTACAATGAAGCAGTTCTTC. Looking up the rest from reference TRBV2 and TRBJ2-1 gives the full variable domain: EPEVTQTPSHQVTQMGQEVILRCVPISNHLYFYWYRQILGQKVEFLVSFYNNEISEKSEIFDDQFSVERPDGSNFTLKIRSTKLEDSAMYFCASVRGTMKQFFGPGTRLTVL.

The gene calls are TRBV2 and TRBJ2-2, with 13 bases aligning to TRBD2. Germline CDR1 SNHLY, CDR2 FYNNEI. Trimming took 8 bases from V and 5 from J; bases not matched to a gene: 17. This CDR3 region has 19 residues. The CDR3 region has the DNA TGTGCCAGCGGGGATCGACTAGCGGGAGGCCTCCGAAAAACCGGGGAGCTGTTTTTT. This translates into CASGDRLAGGLRKTGELFF.